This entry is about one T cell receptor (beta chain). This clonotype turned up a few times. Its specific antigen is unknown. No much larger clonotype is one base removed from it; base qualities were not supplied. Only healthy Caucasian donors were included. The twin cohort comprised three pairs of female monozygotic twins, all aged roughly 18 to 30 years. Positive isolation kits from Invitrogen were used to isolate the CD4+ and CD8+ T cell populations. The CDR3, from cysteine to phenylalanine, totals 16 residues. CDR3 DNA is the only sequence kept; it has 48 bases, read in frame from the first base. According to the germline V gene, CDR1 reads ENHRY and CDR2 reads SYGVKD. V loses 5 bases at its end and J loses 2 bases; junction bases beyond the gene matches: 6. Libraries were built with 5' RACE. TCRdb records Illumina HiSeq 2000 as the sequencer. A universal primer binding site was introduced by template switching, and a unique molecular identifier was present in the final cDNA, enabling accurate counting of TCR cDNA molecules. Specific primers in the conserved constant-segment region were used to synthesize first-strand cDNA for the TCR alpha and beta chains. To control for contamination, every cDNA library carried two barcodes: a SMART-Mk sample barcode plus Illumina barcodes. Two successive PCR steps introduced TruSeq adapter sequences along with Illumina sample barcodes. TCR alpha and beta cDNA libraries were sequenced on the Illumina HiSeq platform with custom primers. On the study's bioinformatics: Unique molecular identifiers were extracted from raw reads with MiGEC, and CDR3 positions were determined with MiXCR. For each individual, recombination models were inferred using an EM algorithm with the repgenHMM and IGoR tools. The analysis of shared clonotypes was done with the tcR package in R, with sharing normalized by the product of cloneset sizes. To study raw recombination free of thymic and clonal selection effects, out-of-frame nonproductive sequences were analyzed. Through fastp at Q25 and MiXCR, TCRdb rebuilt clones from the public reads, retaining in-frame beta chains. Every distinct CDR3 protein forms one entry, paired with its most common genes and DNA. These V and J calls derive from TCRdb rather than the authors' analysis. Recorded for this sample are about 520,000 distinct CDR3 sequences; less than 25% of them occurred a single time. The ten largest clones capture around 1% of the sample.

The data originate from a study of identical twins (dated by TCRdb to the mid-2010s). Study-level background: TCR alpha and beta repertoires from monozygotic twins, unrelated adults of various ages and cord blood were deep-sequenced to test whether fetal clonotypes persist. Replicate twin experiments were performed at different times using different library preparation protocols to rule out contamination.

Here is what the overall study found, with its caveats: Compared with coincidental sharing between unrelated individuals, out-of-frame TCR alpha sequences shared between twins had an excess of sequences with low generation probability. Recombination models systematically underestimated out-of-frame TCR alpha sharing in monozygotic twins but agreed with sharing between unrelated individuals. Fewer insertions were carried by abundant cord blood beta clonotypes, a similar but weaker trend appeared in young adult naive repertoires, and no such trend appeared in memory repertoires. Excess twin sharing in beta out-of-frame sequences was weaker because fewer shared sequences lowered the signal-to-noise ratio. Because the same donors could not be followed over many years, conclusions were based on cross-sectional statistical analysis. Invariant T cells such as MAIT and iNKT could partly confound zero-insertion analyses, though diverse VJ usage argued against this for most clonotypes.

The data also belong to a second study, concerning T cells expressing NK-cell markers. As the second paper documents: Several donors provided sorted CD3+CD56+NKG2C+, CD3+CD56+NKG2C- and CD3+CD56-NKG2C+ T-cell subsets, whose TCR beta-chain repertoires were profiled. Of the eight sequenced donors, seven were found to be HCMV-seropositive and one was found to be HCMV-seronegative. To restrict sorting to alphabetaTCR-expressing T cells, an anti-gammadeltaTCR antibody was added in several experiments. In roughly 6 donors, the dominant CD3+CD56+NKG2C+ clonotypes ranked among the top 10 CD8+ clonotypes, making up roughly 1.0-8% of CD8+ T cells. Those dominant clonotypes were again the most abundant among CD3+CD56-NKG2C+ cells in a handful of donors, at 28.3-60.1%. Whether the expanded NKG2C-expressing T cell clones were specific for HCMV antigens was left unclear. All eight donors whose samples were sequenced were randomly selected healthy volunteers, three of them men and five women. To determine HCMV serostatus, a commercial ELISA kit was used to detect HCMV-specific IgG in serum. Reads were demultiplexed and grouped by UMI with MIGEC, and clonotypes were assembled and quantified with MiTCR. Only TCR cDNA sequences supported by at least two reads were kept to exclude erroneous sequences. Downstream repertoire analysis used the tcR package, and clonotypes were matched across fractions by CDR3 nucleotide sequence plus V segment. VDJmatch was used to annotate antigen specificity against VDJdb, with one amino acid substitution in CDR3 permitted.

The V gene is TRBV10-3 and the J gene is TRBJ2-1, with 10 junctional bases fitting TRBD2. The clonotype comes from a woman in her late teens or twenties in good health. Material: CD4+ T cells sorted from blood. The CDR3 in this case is CAISRGLAEPYNEQFF. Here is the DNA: TGTGCCATCAGTCGTGGACTAGCGGAGCCCTACAATGAGCAGTTCTTC.